This T cell receptor (beta chain) was sequenced for a study of OX40 agonist ivuxolimab in advanced cancers. Study-wide points: Low normalized T-cell clonal expansion was additionally recorded for some nonresponders.

As to this clone: The antigen is not known.

The CDR3 spans 12 residues. The V gene's germline CDR1 is MDHEN and CDR2 SYDVKM. Trimming took 6 bases from V and 7 from J, leaving 12 bases between them. Method: immunoSEQ multiplex PCR; TCRdb's copy keeps in-frame clones and lacks some. The sample consists of roughly 120,000 clones, roughly nine tenths of them appearing once. The chain links TRBV28 to TRBJ1-1; no clear D. This receptor was taken from an adult with an advanced solid tumor such as melanoma, head and neck, liver or kidney cancer. Sequences were derived from CD4+ or CD8+ T cells sorted from blood, sampled in a trial of the OX40 agonist ivuxolimab. In DNA form, the CDR3 reads TGTGCCAGCAGGCGTCAGAGGCGTGAAGCTTTCTTT. Amino acids: CASRRQRREAFF.